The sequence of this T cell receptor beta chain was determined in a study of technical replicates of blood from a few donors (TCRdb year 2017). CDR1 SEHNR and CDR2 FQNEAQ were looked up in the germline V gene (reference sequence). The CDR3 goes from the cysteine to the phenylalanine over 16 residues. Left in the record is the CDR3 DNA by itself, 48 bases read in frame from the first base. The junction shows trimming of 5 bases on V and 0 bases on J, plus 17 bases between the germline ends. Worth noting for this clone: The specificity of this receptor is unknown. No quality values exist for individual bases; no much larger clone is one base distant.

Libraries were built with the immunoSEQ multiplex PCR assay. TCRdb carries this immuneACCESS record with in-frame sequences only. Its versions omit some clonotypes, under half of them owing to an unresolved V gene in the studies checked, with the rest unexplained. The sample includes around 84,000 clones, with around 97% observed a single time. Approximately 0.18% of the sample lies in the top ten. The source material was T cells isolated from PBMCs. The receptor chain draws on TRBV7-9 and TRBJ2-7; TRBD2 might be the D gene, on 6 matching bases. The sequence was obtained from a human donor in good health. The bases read TGTGCCAGCAGCGGTAGGTGGGGGGAACCCTCCTACGAGCAGTACTTC. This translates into CASSGRWGEPSYEQYF. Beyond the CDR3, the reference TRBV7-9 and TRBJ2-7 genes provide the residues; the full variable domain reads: DTGVSQNPRHKITKRGQNVTFRCDPISEHNRLYWYRQTLGQGPEFLTYFQNEAQLEKSRLLSDRFSAERPKGSFSTLEIQRTEQGDSAMYLCASSGRWGEPSYEQYFGPGTRLTVT.